The 13 T cell receptor beta chains given below trace back to one sample, sequenced in a study of T cells in Graves' hyperthyroidism and ophthalmopathy. Amplification of TCR beta CDR3 regions used RNA as the template. A first-round RT-PCR of the TCR CDR3 used the HTBI primer set. In TCRdb, the multiplex PCR reads were re-called with MiXCR into one record per CDR3 protein. Among around 490,000 distinct CDR3 sequences, 15% to 20% were seen once, and the ten largest hold around 50%. Sequencing used blood. Receptors originate from a man in his forties or fifties with Graves' ophthalmopathy.

This clonotype was recorded at least ten times. This sequence joins TRBV5-1 and TRBJ1-1; 8 bases align to TRBD1. CDR1 is SGHRS and CDR2 is YFSETQ in the germline V gene. This CDR3 has 12 residues. V lost 2 bases and J lost 7; bases outside the gene matches: 1. CDR3 DNA: TGCGCCAGCAGCTTTGGACAGGGTGAAGCTTTCTTT. The encoded protein is CASSFGQGEAFF.

This clonotype was seen many times. This sequence joins TRBV20-1 and TRBJ2-3; TRBD2 is a possible D gene (5 bases). Per germline, CDR1 DFQATT and CDR2 SNEGSKA (reference sequence). This CDR3 spans 12 amino acids. V was pared by 6 bases and J by 4 bases, with 11 bases between. In DNA, the CDR3 is TGCAGTGCCACTGCCGGGGCAGATACGCAGTATTTT. As protein: CSATAGADTQYF.

The chain uses TRBV18 and TRBJ1-3, with 7 bases fitting TRBD1. The junction had 10 bases not matched to a gene; V was cut back by 2 bases and J by 3 bases. The CDR3 extends over 17 amino acids. Germline CDR1 KGHSH, CDR2 LQKENI. The CDR3 protein is CASSPTGGRDSGNTIYF. CDR3 DNA: TGTGCCAGCTCACCAACCGGAGGCAGGGACAGTGGAAACACCATATATTTT.

The chain employs TRBV6-2 or TRBV6-3 and TRBJ2-3, with D perhaps TRBD2 (7 bases). Per germline, CDR1 MNHEY and CDR2 SVGEGT. This CDR3 has 12 amino acids. The V end lost 8 bases, the J end lost 6 bases, and 12 bases lay between the germline ends. CDR3 amino acids: CASGGAIDTQYF. Written as DNA, the CDR3 is TGTGCCAGCGGGGGGGCCATTGATACGCAGTATTTT.

V gene TRBV7-9 combines with J gene TRBJ2-1; a possible D gene is TRBD1 (5 bases). Germline V lookup: CDR1 SEHNR, CDR2 FQNEAQ (reference sequence). The CDR3 length is 15 residues. Trimming took off 5 bases at V and 3 bases at J, with 14 bases between the two ends. The chain's CDR3 is CASSPAPGHYNEQFF. The CDR3 nucleotides are TGTGCCAGCAGCCCGGCACCTGGACACTACAATGAGCAGTTCTTC. Combining the CDR3 with reference TRBV7-9 and TRBJ2-1 gives the whole variable domain DTGVSQNPRHKITKRGQNVTFRCDPISEHNRLYWYRQTLGQGPEFLTYFQNEAQLEKSRLLSDRFSAERPKGSFSTLEIQRTEQGDSAMYLCASSPAPGHYNEQFFGPGTRLTVL.

This chain connects TRBV2 to TRBJ1-2; 7 nucleotides agree with TRBD1. The V gene end was trimmed by 3 bases and the J gene end by 3 bases; junction bases not matched to a gene: 7. Germline CDR1 SNHLY, CDR2 FYNNEI. This CDR3 region has 15 residues. The CDR3 DNA is TGTGCCAGCAGTGATTTACGGACAGGCCACTATGGCTACACCTTC. This codes for CASSDLRTGHYGYTF.

This clonotype was picked up many times. This chain joins TRBV2 and TRBJ1-4; 7 nucleotides match TRBD1. Trimming cost V 6 bases and J 0 bases; bases outside gene matches: 4. CDR1 SNHLY and CDR2 FYNNEI come from the germline V gene. The CDR3 is 15 amino acids. CDR3 region: CASRGDSATNEKLFF. CDR3 nucleotides: TGTGCCAGCAGGGGGGACAGTGCAACTAATGAAAAACTGTTTTTT.

V is TRBV6-2 or TRBV6-3 and J is TRBJ2-5; D is ambiguous. In germline, CDR1 is MNHEY, CDR2 SVGEGT. The CDR3 is made up of 14 amino acids. With 2 bases removed from V and 5 bases from J, the gap between germline ends came to 12 bases. The CDR3 region is CASSYLTPGETQYF. The CDR3 coding sequence is TGTGCCAGCAGTTACCTGACCCCTGGGGAGACCCAGTACTTC.

Regarding this clonotype: The conserved phenylalanine or tryptophan is not found at the CDR3 terminus, so this likely reflects a read error. The chain combines TRBV11-2 with TRBJ1-2; D unclear. This CDR3 spans 14 amino acids. Trimming took off 0 bases at V and 4 bases at J, with 9 bases between the two ends. The germline V gene encodes CDR1 SGHAT and CDR2 FQNNGV. The CDR3 DNA reads as TGTGCCAGCAGCTTAGATCATACAACCTATGGCTACACCTCC. Encoded protein: CASSLDHTTYGYTS.

Many counts were recorded for this clonotype. The rearrangement uses TRBV27 and TRBJ2-7, with D uncertain. Trimming removed 5 bases at V and 4 bases at J, with 9 bases between. CDR3 length: 12 residues. Looked up from germline, CDR1 is MNHEY and CDR2 is SMNVEV (reference sequence). The CDR3 DNA reads as TGTGCCAGCAGTAGGCTTCCTTACGAGCAGTACTTC. Protein product: CASSRLPYEQYF.

This clonotype has more than one count but fewer than ten. The rearrangement links TRBV10-2 to TRBJ2-3; D might be TRBD2 (5 bases). The CDR3 covers 15 residues. Germline V gene lookup returns CDR1 WSHSY and CDR2 SAAADI. V was cut by 7 bases and J by 6 bases, with 20 bases left in between. The CDR3 region is CASNTRTSRMDTQYF. The CDR3 coding sequence is TGCGCCAGCAACACCAGGACTTCCCGGATGGATACGCAGTATTTT.

This clonotype was counted between two and nine times. The rearrangement uses TRBV28 and TRBJ2-2; no clear D gene. V lost 6 bases to trimming and J lost 7 bases, with 6 bases between them. The CDR3 extends over 11 amino acids. Per germline, CDR1 MDHEN and CDR2 SYDVKM. CDR3 sequence (DNA): TGTGCCAGCAGGGCTCTCGGGGAGCTGTTTTTT. This encodes CASRALGELFF.

This clonotype was found a few times. The chain recombines TRBV2 with TRBJ2-7; 12 bases are a match to TRBD2. Looked up from germline, CDR1 is SNHLY and CDR2 is FYNNEI. The CDR3 spans 15 residues. Germline trimming cut 2 bases from V and 2 bases from J; bases unmatched to any gene: 1. The CDR3 DNA sequence: TGTGCCAGCAGTGAACGGACTAGCGGGGCCTACGAGCAGTACTTC. Translation: CASSERTSGAYEQYF.